This record concerns one T cell receptor (beta chain) sequence. Some clones are missing from TCRdb's copy, which holds only in-frame ones; the method was immunoSEQ multiplex PCR. This repertoire shows approximately 180,000 clones, 94% found once; its top ten account for roughly 1.3%. These data originate in a study of control samples from healthy donors and cancer patients. Germline CDR1 and CDR2: MDHEN and SYDVKM. CDR3 length equals 15 residues. J gave up 3 bases and V 2 bases, and 6 bases lay outside the gene matches. Sequences were obtained from blood. This chain uses TRBV28 with TRBJ2-7; 8 bases fit TRBD2. This clonotype was sampled from a woman aged 18-35 years in good health. Here the CDR3 reads CASSLGTSSGYEQYF. CDR3 nucleotides: TGTGCCAGCAGTTTAGGGACTAGTTCCGGCTACGAGCAGTACTTC. The entire variable domain, with the rest obtained from reference TRBV28 and TRBJ2-7, is as follows: DVKVTQSSRYLVKRTGEKVFLECVQDMDHENMFWYRQDPGLGLRLIYFSYDVKMKEKGDIPEGYSVSREKKERFSLILESASTNQTSMYLCASSLGTSSGYEQYFGPGTRLTVT.